Presented here are 32 T cell receptor beta chains from one specimen sequenced in a study of T cell responses to AZD1222 COVID-19 vaccine. Data came from immunoSEQ multiplex PCR; TCRdb stores just in-frame clones and leaves some out. The profile shows approximately 79,000 clones, just over 85% of them singletons. Here the sequenced sample was peripheral blood, taken on day 0 of AZD1222 vaccination. These receptor sequences come from an adult in good health.

The chain combines TRBV15 with TRBJ2-2, with D possibly matching TRBD1 (5 bases). CDR1 LNHNV and CDR2 YYDKDF come from the germline V gene (reference sequence). The CDR3 extends over 15 amino acids. With 0 bases removed from V and 3 bases from J, the gap between germline ends came to 8 bases. CDR3 sequence (DNA): TGTGCCACCAGCAGAGATCAGGGTTACACCGGGGAGCTGTTTTTT. It specifies CATSRDQGYTGELFF.

The V gene is TRBV5-1, the J gene TRBJ2-7; D may be TRBD1 (6 bases). CDR3 length: 16 amino acids. Germline V gene lookup returns CDR1 SGHRS and CDR2 YFSETQ. V lost 0 bases to trimming and J lost 0 bases, with 13 bases between them. Here the CDR3 reads CASSLVPGVYSYEQYF. DNA of the CDR3: TGCGCCAGCAGCTTGGTGCCAGGGGTCTACTCCTACGAGCAGTACTTC.

The V and J genes are TRBV9 and TRBJ2-3; 8 nucleotides line up with TRBD1. This CDR3 comprises 16 residues. The J segment lost 4 bases and the V segment lost 1 base, leaving 8 bases of the junction unmatched. CDR1 and CDR2 from the germline V gene are SGDLS and YYNGEE. The CDR3 protein is CASSVTGQGGADTQYF. The CDR3 DNA is TGTGCCAGCAGCGTAACAGGACAGGGCGGCGCAGATACGCAGTATTTT.

This clone was observed a few times. The chain combines TRBV12-3 or TRBV12-4 with TRBJ2-3; 7 bases are a match to TRBD1. This CDR3 has 13 residues. J gave up 6 bases and V 5 bases, and 5 bases lay outside the gene matches. CDR3 bases: TGTGCCAGCAGTCAACAGGGGCACGATACGCAGTATTTT. Translated: CASSQQGHDTQYF.

The V call is TRBV7-2, the J call TRBJ1-3; D is perhaps TRBD1 (5 bases). This CDR3 is 15 amino acids long. CDR1 and CDR2 (germline): SGHTA, FQGNSA. Deletions cut 3 bases from V and 0 bases from J, with 9 bases between. In DNA, the CDR3 is TGTGCCAGCAGCTTGGGACCCCTCTCTGGAAACACCATATATTTT. Amino acids: CASSLGPLSGNTIYF. Drawing the rest from reference TRBV7-2 and TRBJ1-3, the complete variable domain is GAGVSQSPSNKVTEKGKDVELRCDPISGHTALYWYRQSLGQGLEFLIYFQGNSAPDKSGLPSDRFSAERTGGSVSTLTIQRTQQEDSAVYLCASSLGPLSGNTIYFGEGSWLTVV.

The chain carries TRBV12-3 or TRBV12-4 and TRBJ2-7; perhaps TRBD1 as D (6 bases). The CDR3 runs 12 residues. With 6 bases removed from V and 5 bases from J, the gap between germline ends came to 11 bases. The CDR3 reads CASSFTGHEQYF. CDR3 nucleotides: TGTGCCAGCAGCTTCACAGGGCACGAGCAGTACTTC.

V gene TRBV2 combines with J gene TRBJ2-5; D tentatively fits TRBD1 or TRBD2 (5 bases each). CDR3 size: 13 residues. Germline assignment: CDR1 SNHLY and CDR2 FYNNEI. The chain's CDR3 is CAMVGVLRETQYF. CDR3 nucleotide sequence: TGTGCTATGGTGGGGGTCCTACGGGAGACCCAGTACTTC.

The V and J genes are TRBV2 and TRBJ2-1, with 8 bases identical to TRBD1. The CDR3 has 14 amino acids. V gave up 3 bases and J gave up 6 bases; unmatched junction bases: 4. The germline CDR1 and CDR2 sequences are SNHLY and FYNNEI. CDR3 sequence: CASSDRGHGNEQFF. CDR3 DNA sequence: TGTGCCAGCAGTGACAGGGGGCATGGCAATGAGCAGTTCTTC.

V gene TRBV5-1 combines with J gene TRBJ1-1, with 10 bases fitting TRBD1. The CDR3 sequence is 17 residues long. V dropped 3 bases and J dropped 5; count of bases not matched to a gene: 13. Germline CDR1 is SGHRS and CDR2 is YFSETQ. In DNA, the CDR3 is TGCGCCAGCAGCTCCGGGACAGGGGCGGCGGGGTGGACTGAAGCTTTCTTT. It is translated as CASSSGTGAAGWTEAFF.

This chain uses TRBV18 with TRBJ1-3; TRBD1 aligns across 8 bases. CDR3 length: 14 residues. V gave up 4 bases and J gave up 2 bases; unmatched junction bases: 1. Looked up from germline, CDR1 is KGHSH and CDR2 is LQKENI. The CDR3 is CASSQQGAGNTIYF. The CDR3 region has the DNA TGTGCCAGCTCACAACAGGGGGCTGGAAACACCATATATTTT. Full variable domain (missing parts from reference TRBV18 and TRBJ1-3): NAGVMQNPRHLVRRRGQEARLRCSPMKGHSHVYWYRQLPEEGLKFMVYLQKENIIDESGMPKERFSAEFPKEGPSILRIQQVVRGDSAAYFCASSQQGAGNTIYFGEGSWLTVV.

The V gene is TRBV6-1, the J gene TRBJ2-4, with 8 bases lining up with TRBD2. Germline V lookup: CDR1 MNHNS, CDR2 SASEGT. The CDR3 has 15 residues. Trimming removed 0 bases from V and 8 bases from J; junction bases left unmatched: 6. CDR3 nucleotide sequence: TGTGCCAGCAGTGAAGCCACCGGGACTAGGCACATTCAGTACTTC. Protein: CASSEATGTRHIQYF.

The chain employs TRBV6-4 and TRBJ1-4; D not resolved. The V and J ends lost 7 bases and 5 bases respectively, with 20 bases between them. Germline CDR1 is MRHNA and CDR2 is SNTAGT. CDR3 length: 16 residues. CDR3 DNA sequence: TGTGCCAGCACCCAAGAAAGACCGAGCCGAAATGAAAAACTGTTTTTT. This encodes CASTQERPSRNEKLFF.

CDR3 in amino acids: CASSLDRYNEQFF. The CDR3 coding sequence is TGTGCCAGCAGTTTAGACAGGTACAATGAGCAGTTCTTC. The rearrangement joins TRBV27 to TRBJ2-1; the D gene is possibly TRBD1 (6 bases). In germline, CDR1 is MNHEY, CDR2 SMNVEV (reference sequence). V gave up 2 bases and J gave up 4 bases, with 6 bases separating them. This CDR3 has 13 residues.

The J gene is TRBJ1-2, the V gene TRBV19; 8 nucleotides match TRBD1. Per germline, CDR1 LNHDA and CDR2 SQIVND (reference sequence). J gave up 1 base and V 7 bases, and 8 bases lay outside the gene matches. This CDR3 spans 15 amino acids. This chain's CDR3 is CASNPDRAVNYGYTF. In nucleotides, the CDR3 is TGTGCCAGTAACCCGGACAGGGCGGTTAACTATGGCTACACCTTC.

The rearrangement joins TRBV5-5 to TRBJ1-5; unclear D gene. CDR3 size: 15 residues. Germline V gives CDR1 SGHKS, CDR2 YYEKEE (reference sequence). V was cut by 2 bases and J by 2 bases, with 11 bases left in between. The CDR3 nucleotides are TGTGCCAGCAGCTTTTATCGGGAAGGCAATCAGCCCCAGCATTTT. Amino acid sequence: CASSFYREGNQPQHF.

This clone appeared a single time. This chain joins TRBV3-1 (or the pseudogene TRBV3-2) and TRBJ1-4; 7 bases are shared with TRBD1. Germline-derived CDR1 and CDR2 are LGHDT and YNNKEL (reference sequence). Trimming at V came to 3 bases and at J to 1 base, leaving 2 bases not matched to a gene. The CDR3 totals 15 residues. This CDR3 is CASSQNRGTNEKLFF. The DNA for the CDR3 is TGTGCCAGCAGCCAGAACAGGGGAACTAATGAAAAACTGTTTTTT.

This sequence joins TRBV25-1 and TRBJ2-3; possible D gene TRBD1, 5 bases. The germline V and J ends were trimmed by 1 base and 1 base, with 6 bases remaining between them. This CDR3 region has 14 residues. From germline, CDR1 is MGHDK and CDR2 SYGVNS. The CDR3 bases are TGTGCCAGCAGTGAATTACAGGGCACAGATACGCAGTATTTT. Translated: CASSELQGTDTQYF.

The chain is built from TRBV19 and TRBJ2-3; D ambiguous. The ends were cut back, 3 bases at V and 2 bases at J, with 6 bases in the middle. This CDR3 region has 13 residues. CDR1 and CDR2 from the germline V gene are LNHDA and SQIVND (reference sequence). The CDR3 spells CASSIIHTDTQYF. The CDR3 nucleotides are TGTGCCAGTAGTATCATCCACACAGATACGCAGTATTTT.

The V and J genes are TRBV6-2 or TRBV6-3 and TRBJ2-3, with D possibly TRBD2 on 7 matching bases. Germline CDR1 reads MNHEY; CDR2 reads SVGEGT. This CDR3 has 14 residues. With 4 bases removed from V and 4 bases from J, the gap between germline ends came to 12 bases. Here the CDR3 DNA reads TGTGCCAGCAGTTGGGGGGGGCAGTCAGATACGCAGTATTTT. Translated: CASSWGGQSDTQYF.

On this clone itself: The junction departs from germline at one end; a sequencing error may be responsible. The chain links TRBV12-3 or TRBV12-4 to TRBJ1-2; TRBD1 aligns across 7 bases. This CDR3 comprises 13 residues. The CDR3 protein is CASSRTQGDKGSF. The CDR3 DNA is TGTGCCAGCAGTAGAACCCAGGGGGACAAGGGGAGCTTC.

This CDR3 reads CASSIGEGWTDTQYF. The CDR3 nucleotides read TGTGCCAGTAGTATAGGGGAGGGCTGGACAGATACGCAGTATTTT. The V and J genes are TRBV19 and TRBJ2-3, with 7 bases that match TRBD2. J was trimmed by 3 bases and V by 1 base; bases with no gene match: 4. Germline assignment: CDR1 LNHDA and CDR2 SQIVND (reference sequence). CDR3 length equals 15 residues.

The genes are TRBV19 and TRBJ2-6; D could derive from TRBD1 or TRBD2 (7 bases each). Germline V gives CDR1 LNHDA, CDR2 SQIVND (reference sequence). The CDR3 consists of 17 residues. V lost 7 bases and J 2 bases, leaving 18 bases between the germline ends. The CDR3 spells CASTIPGGVTGANVLTF. Here the CDR3 DNA reads TGTGCCAGTACCATCCCAGGGGGGGTCACTGGGGCCAACGTCCTGACTTTC. The entire variable domain, with the rest obtained from reference TRBV19 and TRBJ2-6, is as follows: DGGITQSPKYLFRKEGQNVTLSCEQNLNHDAMYWYRQDPGQGLRLIYYSQIVNDFQKGDIAEGYSVSREKKESFPLTVTSAQKNPTAFYLCASTIPGGVTGANVLTFGAGSRLTVL.

The chain employs TRBV2 and TRBJ2-5; no definite D call. Germline V CDR1 and CDR2: SNHLY, FYNNEI. V lost 1 base and J lost 2, with 5 bases in between. This CDR3 comprises 13 residues. The CDR3 sequence is CASSEVRQETQYF. DNA for the CDR3: TGTGCCAGCAGTGAAGTCCGGCAAGAGACCCAGTACTTC.

CDR3 loop: CASTLTGDGSPLHF. CDR3 coding DNA: TGTGCCAGTACTCTGACAGGGGATGGATCACCCCTCCACTTT. The rearrangement links TRBV19 to TRBJ1-6; 8 bases agree with TRBD1. Losses at the gene ends were 7 bases for V and 10 bases for J; bases not matched to a gene: 9. Germline V gene data show CDR1 as LNHDA and CDR2 as SQIVND (reference sequence). CDR3 length: 14 amino acids.

V usage is TRBV2 and J usage is TRBJ1-6, with 7 bases matching TRBD1. The germline V gene has CDR1 SNHLY and CDR2 FYNNEI. Trimming at V came to 5 bases and at J to 5 bases, leaving 3 bases not matched to a gene. The CDR3 loop spans 14 amino acids. The DNA for the CDR3 is TGTGCCAGCAGTCCCGGGACAGATAATTCACCCCTCCACTTT. It translates to CASSPGTDNSPLHF.

J is TRBJ1-3 and V is TRBV19; D possibly corresponds to TRBD1 (5 bases). CDR3 length equals 12 residues. Germline V gene data show CDR1 as LNHDA and CDR2 as SQIVND (reference sequence). The germline V and J ends were trimmed by 9 bases and 3 bases, with 9 bases remaining between them. The CDR3 nucleotides read TGTGCCAGCGGGGACGGTGGAAACACCATATATTTT. Protein: CASGDGGNTIYF.

This chain connects TRBV21-1 to TRBJ2-2; the DNA was not used to check the table's D call, TRBD2. TRBV21-1 is marked as a pseudogene. CDR3 length: 15 amino acids. The CDR3 DNA is TGTGCCAGCAGCGTATTTTTCGGGGGGCCCGGGGAGCTGTTTTTT. The encoded protein is CASSVFFGGPGELFF.

V is TRBV4-2 and J is TRBJ2-3, with TRBD2 matching over 8 bases. The CDR3 has 15 amino acids. The junction had 9 bases not matched to a gene; V was cut back by 4 bases and J by 6 bases. Germline lookup yields CDR1 LGHNA and CDR2 YNFKEQ. The CDR3 region has the DNA TGTGCCAGCAGCCCTCGAGCGGGAGTCGTTGATACGCAGTATTTT. Its translation is CASSPRAGVVDTQYF.

The chain recombines TRBV28 with TRBJ2-2; TRBD2 matches 10 bases. After removal of 3 bases from V and 4 bases from J, the junction contained 5 bases not matched to a gene. Germline V gene lookup returns CDR1 MDHEN and CDR2 SYDVKM. This CDR3 comprises 16 residues. The CDR3 nucleotides read TGTGCCAGCAGTTTTAGGGCTAGCGGGAGCACCGGGGAGCTGTTTTTT. It specifies CASSFRASGSTGELFF.

This sequence joins TRBV7-9 and TRBJ2-3; TRBD1 agrees at 10 bases. Germline loops: CDR1 SEHNR, CDR2 FQNEAQ (reference sequence). Trimming removed 2 bases from V and 3 bases from J; junction bases left unmatched: 11. The CDR3 covers 18 residues. The CDR3 bases are TGTGCCAGCAGCTTAATAGGCCCTGTGGGACAGGGGACAGATACGCAGTATTTT. Encoded protein: CASSLIGPVGQGTDTQYF. The entire variable domain, with the rest obtained from reference TRBV7-9 and TRBJ2-3, is as follows: DTGVSQNPRHKITKRGQNVTFRCDPISEHNRLYWYRQTLGQGPEFLTYFQNEAQLEKSRLLSDRFSAERPKGSFSTLEIQRTEQGDSAMYLCASSLIGPVGQGTDTQYFGPGTRLTVL.

V and J are TRBV11-3 and TRBJ2-7; D gene uncertain. CDR3 size: 14 residues. CDR1 SGHNT and CDR2 YENEEA come from the germline V gene. V lost 1 base and J 6 bases, leaving 13 bases between the germline ends. The CDR3 region has the DNA TGTGCCAGCAGCTTAGTTTTTGGCTCGAGCGAGCAGTACTTC. The encoded protein is CASSLVFGSSEQYF.

The rearrangement joins TRBV19 to TRBJ1-3, with D uncertain. The CDR3 contains 14 residues. Trimming shortened V by 4 bases and J by 0 bases, and 7 bases separated the two germline ends. The germline V gene has CDR1 LNHDA and CDR2 SQIVND (reference sequence). CDR3 nucleotides: TGTGCCAGTAGTAGGGCAGTCTCTGGAAACACCATATATTTT. This sequence encodes CASSRAVSGNTIYF. Combining the CDR3 with reference TRBV19 and TRBJ1-3 gives the whole variable domain DGGITQSPKYLFRKEGQNVTLSCEQNLNHDAMYWYRQDPGQGLRLIYYSQIVNDFQKGDIAEGYSVSREKKESFPLTVTSAQKNPTAFYLCASSRAVSGNTIYFGEGSWLTVV.